A selection of T cell receptor beta chains follows, all from one sample in a study of cytomegalovirus exposure and HLA in healthy donors. Repertoires were generated with immunoSEQ multiplex PCR, while TCRdb's copy carries only in-frame clones and drops some. Altogether under 130,000 clones are present, around 72% being singletons, with the ten largest covering approximately 5.6%. Sequencing was performed on PBMCs. Source of these receptors: a male donor in good health and CMV-seronegative. Both conserved end residues are part of each CDR3. A D gene is named only where the DNA matches it firmly. Rows may omit the clone size; those that give it use once, few, many or a size class.

v_gene: TRBV10-2
d_gene: TRBD1
abundance: -
j_gene: TRBJ1-1
CDR3nt: TGCGCCAGCACTCCTGGGACAGGATTGAACACTGAAGCTTTCTTT
CDR3aa: CASTPGTGLNTEAFF

v_gene: TRBV5-1
d_gene: -
abundance: -
j_gene: TRBJ1-2
CDR3nt: TGCGCCAGCAGCTTGGTCAGGGAAGATGGCTACACCTTC
CDR3aa: CASSLVREDGYTF

v_gene: TRBV30
d_gene: TRBD2
abundance: -
j_gene: TRBJ2-7
CDR3nt: TGTGCCTGTCCTGGAGCTAGCGGGACCTACGAGCAGTACTTC
CDR3aa: CACPGASGTYEQYF

v_gene: TRBV30
d_gene: -
abundance: -
j_gene: TRBJ1-2
CDR3nt: TGTGCCTGGAGTGTATCGCAGGGATATGGCTACACCTTC
CDR3aa: CAWSVSQGYGYTF

v_gene: TRBV9
d_gene: -
abundance: once
j_gene: TRBJ1-2
CDR3nt: TGTGCCAGCAGCGTAGTAAGCGGGCAGAACTATGGCTACACCTTC
CDR3aa: CASSVVSGQNYGYTF

v_gene: TRBV2
d_gene: TRBD1
abundance: many
j_gene: TRBJ2-2
CDR3nt: TGTGCCAGCAGCCAGACAGGGATCACCGGGGAGCTGTTTTTT
CDR3aa: CASSQTGITGELFF

v_gene: TRBV28
d_gene: TRBD2
abundance: few
j_gene: TRBJ2-7
CDR3nt: TGTGCCAGCAAAGTAGGAGGGGTTTCTAGCGGATACGAGCAGTACTTC
CDR3aa: CASKVGGVSSGYEQYF

v_gene: TRBV27
d_gene: -
abundance: -
j_gene: TRBJ2-7
CDR3nt: TGTGCCAGCAGTTGGGGCGGAATGATCTACGAGCAGTACTTC
CDR3aa: CASSWGGMIYEQYF

v_gene: TRBV7-2
d_gene: -
abundance: -
j_gene: TRBJ2-1
CDR3nt: TGTGCCAGCAGGGCGGGGCCCAGCAATGAGCAGTTCTTC
CDR3aa: CASRAGPSNEQFF

v_gene: TRBV28
d_gene: TRBD1
abundance: -
j_gene: TRBJ1-2
CDR3nt: TGTGCCAGCAGCAAACACCGACAGGGAAACTATGGCTACACCTTC
CDR3aa: CASSKHRQGNYGYTF

v_gene: TRBV6-5
d_gene: TRBD1
abundance: -
j_gene: TRBJ2-4
CDR3nt: TGTGCCAGTACCCCCGGGACAGATGAAAACATTCAGTACTTC
CDR3aa: CASTPGTDENIQYF

v_gene: TRBV7-9
d_gene: TRBD1
abundance: -
j_gene: TRBJ1-1
CDR3nt: TGTGCCAGCAGCTTTGACAGGGCATCAGGGAACACTGAAGCTTTCTTT
CDR3aa: CASSFDRASGNTEAFF

v_gene: TRBV30
d_gene: -
abundance: -
j_gene: TRBJ2-3
CDR3nt: TGTGCCTGGAGGGACCTCCTGGGGGGAGACACAGATACGCAGTATTTT
CDR3aa: CAWRDLLGGDTDTQYF

v_gene: TRBV11-3
d_gene: TRBD2
abundance: -
j_gene: TRBJ2-3
CDR3nt: TGTGCCAGCAGCTTCGGGGCTAGCGGGGGCACAGATACGCAGTATTTT
CDR3aa: CASSFGASGGTDTQYF

v_gene: TRBV11-2
d_gene: TRBD2
abundance: -
j_gene: TRBJ2-1
CDR3nt: TGTGCCAGCAGCTTAGGAGTGCGGGAGGCCTTCTTC
CDR3aa: CASSLGVREAFF

v_gene: TRBV4-1
d_gene: TRBD2
abundance: -
j_gene: TRBJ2-7
CDR3nt: TGCGCCAGCAGCCGCTTACTAGCGGGAAGCAACGAGCAGTACTTC
CDR3aa: CASSRLLAGSNEQYF

v_gene: TRBV21-1
d_gene: -
abundance: few
j_gene: TRBJ2-3
CDR3nt: TGTGCCAGCAGCAAACCAGTAACTGAGGGCACAGATACGCAGTATTTT
CDR3aa: CASSKPVTEGTDTQYF

v_gene: TRBV18
d_gene: TRBD1
abundance: few
j_gene: TRBJ2-3
CDR3nt: TGTGCCAGCTCACCAATTCAGGGGGCTTTAGATACGCAGTATTTT
CDR3aa: CASSPIQGALDTQYF

v_gene: TRBV29-1
d_gene: -
abundance: -
j_gene: TRBJ1-1
CDR3nt: TGCAGCGTTCACAGGGTGACTGAAGCTTTCTTT
CDR3aa: CSVHRVTEAFF

v_gene: TRBV11-2
d_gene: -
abundance: -
j_gene: TRBJ2-3
CDR3nt: TGTGCCAGCAGCTTAGGGGAGTCGACAGATACGCAGTATTTT
CDR3aa: CASSLGESTDTQYF

v_gene: TRBV27
d_gene: -
abundance: -
j_gene: TRBJ1-4
CDR3nt: TGTGCCAGCAGTTCGGGGAGGGCGGGTGAAAAACTGTTTTTT
CDR3aa: CASSSGRAGEKLFF

v_gene: TRBV6-5
d_gene: TRBD1
abundance: -
j_gene: TRBJ2-5
CDR3nt: TGTGCCAGCAGTTCGGACAGGGGGTTAGTGGAGACCCAGTACTTC
CDR3aa: CASSSDRGLVETQYF

v_gene: TRBV6-1
d_gene: -
abundance: -
j_gene: TRBJ2-1
CDR3nt: TGTGCCAGCAGTGATGGTCTCGGGGGGCACAATGAGCAGTTCTTC
CDR3aa: CASSDGLGGHNEQFF

v_gene: TRBV19
d_gene: TRBD1
abundance: -
j_gene: TRBJ2-1
CDR3nt: TGTGCCAGTAGTAGGCAGGGGGAGATAGCCTACAATGAGCAGTTCTTC
CDR3aa: CASSRQGEIAYNEQFF

v_gene: TRBV11-3
d_gene: TRBD1
abundance: -
j_gene: TRBJ2-5
CDR3nt: TGTGCCAGCAGCCAGAGGTGGGACAGGAGGGAGACCCAGTACTTC
CDR3aa: CASSQRWDRRETQYF

v_gene: TRBV7-9
d_gene: TRBD1
abundance: -
j_gene: TRBJ2-7
CDR3nt: TGTGCCAGCAGCTTAAACAGGGGTCCCCACGAGCAGTACTTC
CDR3aa: CASSLNRGPHEQYF

v_gene: TRBV18
d_gene: TRBD2
abundance: -
j_gene: TRBJ2-5
CDR3nt: TGTGCCAGCTCACGCGGGAGTGACGAGACCCAGTACTTC
CDR3aa: CASSRGSDETQYF

v_gene: TRBV7-9
d_gene: TRBD1
abundance: -
j_gene: TRBJ1-1
CDR3nt: TGTGCCAGCAGCTCTCAGGGGGTCACTGAAGCTTTCTTT
CDR3aa: CASSSQGVTEAFF

v_gene: TRBV7-9
d_gene: -
abundance: -
j_gene: TRBJ2-2
CDR3nt: TGTGCCAGCAGCTCTAGGACCGGGGAGCTGTTTTTT
CDR3aa: CASSSRTGELFF

v_gene: TRBV7-6
d_gene: -
abundance: -
j_gene: TRBJ2-7
CDR3nt: TGTGCCAGCAGCTTAGAGGGGCACGGTACCTACGAGCAGTACTTC
CDR3aa: CASSLEGHGTYEQYF

v_gene: TRBV30
d_gene: TRBD1
abundance: -
j_gene: TRBJ2-7
CDR3nt: TGTGCCTGGAGTTCCGGGACAGGGGATGGGTACGAGCAGTACTTC
CDR3aa: CAWSSGTGDGYEQYF

v_gene: TRBV7-8
d_gene: TRBD1
abundance: -
j_gene: TRBJ1-1
CDR3nt: TGTGCCAGCAGCAGCGGACAGGGGACGAACACTGAAGCTTTCTTT
CDR3aa: CASSSGQGTNTEAFF